Listed here are 14 T cell receptor beta chains from one sample, sequenced in a study of cytomegalovirus exposure and HLA in healthy donors. The study ran its PCR with 60 Vbeta and 13 Jbeta primers. Generated by immunoSEQ multiplex PCR, the TCRdb table keeps only in-frame clones and is missing some. This sample has approximately 100,000 clones, with almost 75% found just once. Sequenced sample: PBMCs. These receptors all come from a middle-aged man in good health and CMV-seronegative.

This sequence joins TRBV4-2 and TRBJ2-1; 9 bases match TRBD2. Germline CDR1 is LGHNA and CDR2 is YNFKEQ. V trimming: 1 base; J trimming: 5 bases; junction bases outside the gene matches: 9. The CDR3 contains 17 residues. In DNA form, the CDR3 reads TGTGCCAGCAGCCAAGTACCGACTAGCGGCAGACACAATGAGCAGTTCTTC. Its translation: CASSQVPTSGRHNEQFF.

V is TRBV2 and J is TRBJ2-7; 9 bases agree with TRBD1. The V and J ends lost 5 bases and 6 bases, in that order; junction bases with no gene match: 5. This CDR3 has 13 residues. Germline V lookup: CDR1 SNHLY, CDR2 FYNNEI. The chain's CDR3 is CASSTGQGTEQYF. CDR3 sequence (DNA): TGTGCCAGCAGTACGGGACAGGGAACCGAGCAGTACTTC.

The CDR3 region has the DNA TGTGCCAGCAGCTTCAGGGGGCGAGGTGCCGGGGAGCTGTTTTTT. Its translation is CASSFRGRGAGELFF. The chain has TRBV7-6 and TRBJ2-2; 8 bases agree with TRBD1. The V segment lost 3 bases and the J segment 6 bases; nucleotides outside the gene matches: 6. This CDR3 contains 15 residues. CDR1 is SGHVS and CDR2 is FNYEAQ in the germline V gene.

The genes are TRBV12-5 and TRBJ1-1; D may be TRBD1 (6 bases). Looked up from germline, CDR1 is LGHNT and CDR2 is FRNRAP. V was trimmed by 1 base and J by 5 bases, leaving 14 bases between them. The CDR3 is made up of 15 amino acids. CDR3 amino acids: CASGLGRGSRTEAFF. The DNA for the CDR3 is TGTGCTAGTGGTTTGGGCAGGGGAAGTCGGACTGAAGCTTTCTTT.

The chain couples TRBV7-2 to TRBJ2-2, with TRBD2 matching 8 bases. Germline trimming cut 5 bases from V and 1 base from J; bases unmatched to any gene: 9. CDR3 size: 17 residues. CDR1 SGHTA and CDR2 FQGNSA come from the germline V gene. CDR3 coding DNA: TGTGCCAGCAGCCCATGGAGTCTAGCGGGGAACACCGGGGAGCTGTTTTTT. Residues: CASSPWSLAGNTGELFF.

The chain is built from TRBV2 and TRBJ2-5; the D gene is possibly TRBD1 (5 bases). The J call may be incorrect, as the DNA end agrees better with TRBJ2-7. The germline CDR1 and CDR2 sequences are SNHLY and FYNNEI. The CDR3 has 14 residues. Here the CDR3 DNA reads TGTGCCAGCAGTGAGATCAGGGCACTCTACGAGCAGTACTTC. Its translation is CASSEIRALYEQYF.

The V call is TRBV5-4, the J call TRBJ2-3; no firm D call. The germline gives CDR1 SGHNT, CDR2 YYREEE (reference sequence). The V gene lost 2 bases and the J gene lost 5 bases, with 12 bases spanning the gap. The CDR3 runs to 14 residues. DNA of the CDR3: TGTGCCAGCAGCTTCTTCGGCGAGCGAGATACGCAGTATTTT. This gives the protein CASSFFGERDTQYF.

This clone was detected a few times. CDR3 DNA sequence: TGCGCCAGCAGCCTTTGGCCAGGACAGGGTTCCTACGAGCAGTACTTC. Translated, it gives CASSLWPGQGSYEQYF. The rearrangement links TRBV4-3 to TRBJ2-7; 8 positions agree with TRBD1. The germline V gene encodes CDR1 LGHNA and CDR2 YSLEER. This CDR3 is 16 amino acids long. J gave up 1 base and V 4 bases, and 9 bases lay outside the gene matches.

This clone was found a few times. The genes are TRBV6-5 and TRBJ2-5, with 8 positions matching TRBD2. The ends lost 5 bases at V and 1 base at J; junction bases unmatched: 6. Germline lookup yields CDR1 MNHEY and CDR2 SVGAGI. The CDR3 has 15 amino acids. The CDR3: CASSSGGGIQETQYF. DNA of the CDR3: TGTGCCAGCAGTAGCGGGGGCGGGATCCAAGAGACCCAGTACTTC.

This CDR3 is CASILPGQGAREQYF. The CDR3 DNA is TGTGCCAGCATTTTGCCGGGACAGGGGGCCCGAGAGCAGTACTTC. The V and J genes are TRBV6-1 and TRBJ2-7; 12 bases line up with TRBD1. The CDR3 has 15 amino acids. In germline, CDR1 is MNHNS, CDR2 SASEGT. The V segment lost 7 bases and the J segment 7 bases; nucleotides outside the gene matches: 11.

This sequence joins TRBV11-1 and TRBJ1-1; 8 bases map to TRBD1. Germline V gene data show CDR1 as SGHAT and CDR2 as FQDESV (reference sequence). CDR3 length: 15 residues. V shed 5 bases, J shed 11 bases, and the junction held 16 bases outside the gene matches. As DNA, the CDR3 is TGTGCCAGCAGCCAAGAAGGACAGGGTGGTTTTAAGGCTTTCTTT. Translating gives CASSQEGQGGFKAFF.

This chain joins TRBV7-8 and TRBJ1-3, with D possibly being TRBD1 (5 bases). Trimming cost V 11 bases and J 8 bases, with 19 bases left between them. Germline loops: CDR1 SGHVS, CDR2 FQNEAQ. This CDR3 has 13 amino acids. This CDR3 is CASRPRAGDTIYF. CDR3 DNA: TGTGCCTCGCGGCCCAGGGCTGGGGACACCATATATTTT.

The J gene is TRBJ1-2, the V gene TRBV5-1; TRBD1 might be the D (6 bases). The CDR3 length is 16 residues. Germline CDR1 reads SGHRS; CDR2 reads YFSETQ. Between the trimmed V and J ends, which lost 4 bases and 0 bases, there was a span of 16 bases. This CDR3 reads CASSDRIQLANYGYTF. CDR3 bases: TGCGCCAGCAGCGACAGGATACAGTTAGCTAACTATGGCTACACCTTC.

This clone showed up just once. The V gene is TRBV6-5, the J gene TRBJ2-7, with 7 bases lining up with TRBD1. CDR1 and CDR2 (germline): MNHEY, SVGAGI. The J segment lost 2 bases and the V segment lost 0 bases, leaving 1 base of the junction unmatched. The CDR3 is made up of 14 amino acids. The CDR3 region has the DNA TGTGCCAGCAGTTACTCGACAGGGACCTACGAGCAGTACTTC. Its protein is CASSYSTGTYEQYF.